This T cell receptor beta chain was recovered during a study of T cell responses to AZD1222 COVID-19 vaccine. Doses given second, at about 4 or about 12 weeks, were pooled. In the case of this clone: Its antigen is undetermined.

Regarding the study as a whole: Seropositive AZD1222 recipients at baseline numbered only 6 or 7.

Sequencing was performed with immunoSEQ multiplex PCR; in TCRdb, only in-frame clones are kept and a portion is missing. Of roughly 100,000 clones in the sample, 90% to 95% were seen once. Sequencing used peripheral blood, obtained 28 days after the second AZD1222 dose. This sequence was found in an adult who received the AZD1222 COVID-19 vaccine.

CDR3 sequence reads: CASSLGSNSPLHF. The CDR3 DNA reads TGTGCCAGCAGCTTGGGATCTAATTCACCCCTCCACTTT. This chain uses TRBV5-4 with TRBJ1-6; D unresolved. Trimming removed 0 bases from V and 6 bases from J, with 4 bases in between. The V gene's germline CDR1 is SGHNT and CDR2 YYREEE (reference sequence). This CDR3 comprises 13 residues.